This TCR beta chain was documented in a study of T cell clonotyping in hematopoietic cell transplantation listed by TCRdb under 2021. At the level of the whole study: Recipient samples taken before transplant were collected after cytoreduction. A total of 130 to 150 blood samples were collected in the study from about 40 consecutive transplant recipients and their related donors. Patients were recruited between September 2015 and early 2017 and followed until late 2020 or death. Study-wide conclusions, independent of this receptor: The sample size was limited, and because cells were not sorted, the contributions of CD4 and CD8 repertoires could not be separated. Broader TCR repertoire diversity after transplant was predicted by Inverse Simpson Index values from donors and from recipients before transplant. After transplant, TCR diversity in recipients dropped, and pathologically expanded clonotypes climbed progressively between day 30 and day 180. Overlap with donor repertoires was found for only a small fraction of recipient repertoires, with over 95% found to appear de novo at the given depth.

CDR1 SGHRS and CDR2 YFSETQ were looked up in the germline V gene. V sheds 3 bases and J sheds 0 bases, leaving 15 bases between their ends. Counted from cysteine to phenylalanine, this CDR3 has 16 amino acids. Only the CDR3 part of the read is kept: 48 bases, read in frame from the first base. The immunoSEQ assay, a bias-controlled multiplex PCR using V- and J-specific primers, was used to amplify TCR beta CDR3 regions from genomic DNA. A proprietary barcode and Illumina adapter sequences were added to the CDR3 amplicons in a second PCR step. An Illumina MiSeq instrument was used to sequence the CDR3 libraries. Regarding the original processing steps: Export and quality control were handled in immunoSEQ Analyzer 3.0, while downstream analyses relied on R Bioconductor and Immunarch. Repertoire metrics were calculated using only productive rearrangements within the normalized downsampled data set. In the normalized cohort, a clonotype counted as pathologically expanded if the clonotype was larger than 5 templates. Repertoire diversity was measured with the Inverse Simpson Index. The non-normalized data set was used for CMV-specificity analyses so that all clonotypes could be captured. Held by TCRdb, this immuneACCESS table contains in-frame sequences only and omits some clones. Under half of the omission traces to an unresolved V gene where checked; the cause of the rest is unknown. For V, J and clone size, that table is used; D and trimming come from the DNA. The sample table shows 75,000 to 95,000 clones, and 96% are seen once. Together, the top ten hold roughly 1.5% of the sample.

The sample's time point, from its label and the paper: recipient sample about 28 days before transplant, after cytoreduction. Blood from recipients was drawn roughly 28 days before transplant, then again at days 30, 100 and 180 after transplant. Nuclei Lysis Solution was used to extract genomic DNA from fresh or cryopreserved unfractionated peripheral blood mononuclear cells. A word on this clone: Its cognate antigen has yet to be identified. No much larger clonotype is one base removed from it; base qualities were not supplied.

The source was peripheral blood mononuclear cells, collected before stem cell transplant. The rearranged chain carries TRBV5-1 and TRBJ1-1, with a weak D call of TRBD1 (5 bases match). This sequence was found in a woman aged 45-59 years with acute myeloid leukemia. Some clones in this sample may be carry-over from other donors' samples. CDR3 region: CASSSSRPGLNTEAFF. Read as DNA, the sequence is TGCGCCAGCAGCTCCTCTCGCCCAGGGCTGAACACTGAAGCTTTCTTT.